This TCR beta chain was found in a study of beta chain features in type 1 diabetes. The sequenced template was cDNA made from the entire isolated RNA. The data were produced by immunoSEQ multiplex PCR, yet TCRdb's version contains in-frame clones alone and is incomplete. The sample shows thousands of clones, 78% of them seen only once. V was trimmed by 1 base and J by 6 bases, leaving 13 bases between them. Germline V gene data show CDR1 as KGHSH and CDR2 as LQKENI. The CDR3 is 14 amino acids. The rearrangement uses TRBV18 and TRBJ2-7; no clear D. Sequencing was performed on Tregs from blood. This TCR derives from a woman aged 18-30 years in good health. CDR3 nucleotides: TGTGCCAGCTCACCACTCCCCTCCTCCGGCGAGCAGTACTTC. This codes for CASSPLPSSGEQYF. The full variable domain, with the rest looked up from reference TRBV18 and TRBJ2-7, is NAGVMQNPRHLVRRRGQEARLRCSPMKGHSHVYWYRQLPEEGLKFMVYLQKENIIDESGMPKERFSAEFPKEGPSILRIQQVVRGDSAAYFCASSPLPSSGEQYFGPGTRLTVT.